These 17 T cell receptor beta chains originate from one sample sequenced in a study of PD-1 blockade in classical Hodgkin lymphoma. Assay: immunoSEQ multiplex PCR; the TCRdb copy retains only in-frame clones and omits some. The data show tens of thousands of clones, more than 60% seen once. This sample's time point: cycle 4 day 1 (C4D1), after more than five weeks of nivolumab. Following autologous stem cell transplantation, relapse occurred in every patient, and exposure to brentuximab vedotin varied. Purification of CD4+ T cells from thawed PBMCs was performed via magnetic negative selection. Sample: CD4+ T cells from blood, taken before the fourth cycle of nivolumab. The origin of the receptors is a human donor with classical Hodgkin lymphoma.

The gene calls are TRBV19 and TRBJ2-1, with D tentatively TRBD1 or TRBD2 (7 bases each). The germline V gene encodes CDR1 LNHDA and CDR2 SQIVND (reference sequence). The CDR3 has 17 residues. V lost 5 bases and J 0 bases, leaving 17 bases between the germline ends. In DNA, the CDR3 is TGTGCCAGTAGTGGGGGGGACAGATCGAGCTCCTACAATGAGCAGTTCTTC. It yields the protein CASSGGDRSSSYNEQFF.

This clone was seen once. The V and J genes are TRBV6-5 and TRBJ2-5, with a weak D call TRBD2 (5 bases). The CDR3 covers 14 residues. Trimming pared 6 bases from V and 0 bases from J, leaving 11 bases between. The germline V gene encodes CDR1 MNHEY and CDR2 SVGAGI. For the CDR3, the DNA is TGTGCCAGCAGCTCATCGGGGAACCAAGAGACCCAGTACTTC. Its translation: CASSSSGNQETQYF.

The table lists this clone with a count of one. The chain links TRBV18 to TRBJ2-2; D may be TRBD1 (5 bases). Germline assignment: CDR1 KGHSH and CDR2 LQKENI. The CDR3 loop spans 17 amino acids. Trimming took 2 bases from V and 1 from J, leaving 14 bases between them. For the CDR3, the DNA is TGTGCCAGCTCACCATCTGTAGGTCAGGGGAACACCGGGGAGCTGTTTTTT. This translates into CASSPSVGQGNTGELFF.

The chain links TRBV18 to TRBJ2-5; 8 positions match TRBD2. CDR3 length: 15 amino acids. Germline trimming cut 0 bases from V and 1 base from J; bases unmatched to any gene: 1. The germline gives CDR1 KGHSH, CDR2 LQKENI. The CDR3 DNA is TGTGCCAGCTCACCACCTAGCGGGGCCCAAGAGACCCAGTACTTC. It yields the protein CASSPPSGAQETQYF.

The chain uses TRBV28 and TRBJ1-5; 9 bases map to TRBD1. Trimming removed 5 bases from V and 2 bases from J; junction bases left unmatched: 7. CDR3 size: 16 residues. Per germline, CDR1 MDHEN and CDR2 SYDVKM. CDR3: CASSRPGQGRNQPQHF. The CDR3 DNA reads TGTGCCAGCAGTCGTCCGGGACAGGGTCGCAATCAGCCCCAGCATTTT.

The chain recombines TRBV5-1 with TRBJ1-6; 9 nucleotides align to TRBD1. Trimming took 4 bases from V and 7 from J; bases not matched to a gene: 6. This CDR3 is built from 15 residues. Germline loops: CDR1 SGHRS, CDR2 YFSETQ. The CDR3, as DNA: TGCGCCAGCAGCCGGGACAGGGCATCCAATTCACCCCTCCACTTT. Encoded protein: CASSRDRASNSPLHF.

The CDR3 region is CASSSPGLASSYEQYF. DNA for the CDR3: TGTGCCAGCAGCTCACCCGGACTAGCGAGCTCCTACGAGCAGTACTTC. This sequence joins TRBV7-2 and TRBJ2-7; 9 nucleotides align to TRBD2. The CDR3 loop spans 16 amino acids. Germline lookup yields CDR1 SGHTA and CDR2 FQGNSA. With V trimmed by 4 bases and J by 0 bases, 7 bases remained unmatched.

The chain recombines TRBV28 with TRBJ2-1; TRBD1 might be the D (6 bases). The V gene's germline CDR1 is MDHEN and CDR2 SYDVKM. With 4 bases removed from V and 9 bases from J, the gap between germline ends came to 7 bases. The CDR3 contains 11 residues. The CDR3 here is CASSYRVEQFF. The DNA of the CDR3 is TGTGCCAGCAGTTACAGGGTTGAGCAGTTCTTC.

The chain carries TRBV6-5 and TRBJ2-7; TRBD2 might be the D (6 bases). Germline lookup yields CDR1 MNHEY and CDR2 SVGAGI. Deletions cut 5 bases from V and 2 bases from J, with 16 bases between. This CDR3 has 15 amino acids. In DNA form, the CDR3 reads TGTGCCAGCAGTCGGAATAGCGGCACAACCTACGAGCAGTACTTC. It translates to CASSRNSGTTYEQYF.

The chain has TRBV5-6 and TRBJ1-1; no clear D gene. This CDR3 is 13 amino acids long. Trimming took 4 bases from V and 1 from J, leaving 8 bases between them. Germline V gives CDR1 SGHDT, CDR2 YYEEEE. In DNA, the CDR3 is TGTGCCAGCAGCGCCGACACGAACACTGAAGCTTTCTTT. Protein product: CASSADTNTEAFF. The variable domain in full, with the rest retrieved from reference TRBV5-6 and TRBJ1-1, is DAGVTQSPTHLIKTRGQQVTLRCSPKSGHDTVSWYQQALGQGPQFIFQYYEEEERQRGNFPDRFSGHQFPNYSSELNVNALLLGDSALYLCASSADTNTEAFFGQGTRLTVV.

The chain has TRBV4-1 and TRBJ1-5, with D maybe TRBD1 (5 bases). V lost 1 base, J lost 5 bases, and 9 bases lay in between. CDR1 MGHRA and CDR2 YSYEKL come from the germline V gene. The CDR3 spans 14 residues. In DNA form, the CDR3 reads TGCGCCAGCAGCCAAGGCTGGGGGGATCAGCCCCAGCATTTT. Its translation: CASSQGWGDQPQHF.

In its sample, this clone was seen a few times. This chain links TRBV7-6 with TRBJ2-3, with 11 nucleotides matching TRBD1. The CDR3 runs to 16 residues. Germline V gene lookup returns CDR1 SGHVS and CDR2 FNYEAQ. J lost 4 bases, V lost 1 base, and 4 bases had no gene match. The chain's CDR3 is CASSLVMGQGADTQYF. CDR3 coding DNA: TGTGCCAGCAGCTTAGTAATGGGACAGGGGGCAGATACGCAGTATTTT.

The CDR3 DNA reads as TGTGCCAGCAGCCAAGGCCTGGGGACAAGAAGAGATACGCAGTATTTT. This codes for CASSQGLGTRRDTQYF. J is TRBJ2-3 and V is TRBV4-2; the D gene is possibly TRBD1 (6 bases). Trimming shortened V by 1 base and J by 5 bases, and 16 bases separated the two germline ends. CDR1 and CDR2 (germline): LGHNA, YNFKEQ. CDR3 length: 16 amino acids.

The DNA for the CDR3 is TGTGCCAGCAGCCCGCCGGGACAGGGGGTCTACGAGCAGTACTTC. It specifies CASSPPGQGVYEQYF. This chain connects TRBV5-4 to TRBJ2-7, with 11 positions matching TRBD1. Trimming removed 4 bases from V and 3 bases from J; junction bases left unmatched: 6. This CDR3 contains 15 residues. Looked up from germline, CDR1 is SGHNT and CDR2 is YYREEE (reference sequence).

The chain employs TRBV19 and TRBJ1-4; D not certain. From germline, CDR1 is LNHDA and CDR2 SQIVND (reference sequence). Between the trimmed V and J ends, which lost 4 bases and 8 bases, there was a span of 8 bases. The CDR3 covers 12 residues. The CDR3 DNA reads as TGTGCCAGTAGTAGTATAGGGGAAAAACTGTTTTTT. Its protein product is CASSSIGEKLFF.

The rearrangement links TRBV6-5 to TRBJ2-1; D gene unclear. The V end lost 5 bases, the J end lost 0 bases, and 8 bases lay between the germline ends. The CDR3 runs to 14 residues. The germline V gene has CDR1 MNHEY and CDR2 SVGAGI. CDR3 nucleotide sequence: TGTGCCAGCAGTAGTAGAACCTCCTACAATGAGCAGTTCTTC. It yields the protein CASSSRTSYNEQFF.

V and J are TRBV5-1 and TRBJ2-1; no clear D gene. V was cut by 1 base and J by 9 bases, with 11 bases left in between. The CDR3 is 13 amino acids. Germline CDR1 is SGHRS and CDR2 is YFSETQ. CDR3 sequence: CASSLIGSSEQFF. CDR3 in DNA: TGCGCCAGCAGCTTGATAGGGTCCAGTGAGCAGTTCTTC.